This TCR beta chain was obtained from a study of beta chain features in type 1 diabetes. In the case of this clone: The antigen is unknown.

General study points: The naive, central memory and Treg TCRB repertoires of patients appeared to be more similar to one another than those of healthy donors. People with Type 1 diabetes carried modestly yet significantly shorter TCRB CDR3s in all four CD4+ subsets.

Sequencing targeted expressed TCRB transcripts, as all isolated RNA had been reverse transcribed. Sequencing used immunoSEQ multiplex PCR; TCRdb keeps in-frame clones, though not all of them. This sample has 150,000 to 200,000 clones; roughly 59% occur once, and the top ten carry 0.08% to 0.09%. The CDR3 extends over 15 amino acids. The J segment lost 1 base and the V segment lost 4 bases, leaving 8 bases of the junction unmatched. The germline V gene has CDR1 SQVTM and CDR2 ANQGSEA. The chain combines TRBV29-1 with TRBJ2-3, with 7 bases lining up with TRBD1. The origin of this receptor is a man under 40 with type 1 diabetes. Sequenced sample: naive CD4+ T cells from blood. The CDR3 loop reads CSVVGTEIRTDTQYF. The CDR3 DNA is TGCAGCGTTGTTGGGACAGAGATTCGCACAGATACGCAGTATTTT.